This passage covers 12 T cell receptor beta chains from one sample sequenced in a study of T cell changes during pregnancy in multiple sclerosis. Repertoires were generated with immunoSEQ multiplex PCR, while TCRdb's copy carries only in-frame clones and drops some. The sample lists over 80,000 clones; around 95% were seen once. The specimen was peripheral blood, collected in the third trimester of pregnancy. Every receptor here comes from a female donor in good health, enrolled as a control in a pregnancy study.

The sample holds one count of this clone. The chain joins TRBV27 to TRBJ2-7; possibly TRBD1 for D (6 bases). The V gene lost 5 bases and the J gene lost 3 bases, with 14 bases spanning the gap. The germline V gene encodes CDR1 MNHEY and CDR2 SMNVEV (reference sequence). The CDR3 extends over 14 amino acids. In DNA, the CDR3 is TGTGCCAGCAGTCGCCTCGGACAGATCTACGAGCAGTACTTC. Its protein product is CASSRLGQIYEQYF.

The chain links TRBV9 to TRBJ2-7, with TRBD2 matching over 7 bases. CDR3 length: 15 amino acids. Germline V CDR1 and CDR2: SGDLS, YYNGEE. After removal of 5 bases from V and 0 bases from J, the junction contained 8 bases not matched to a gene. CDR3 loop: CASRPLAGDSYEQYF. CDR3 DNA sequence: TGTGCCAGCAGACCTCTCGCGGGGGACTCCTACGAGCAGTACTTC.

The rearrangement links TRBV5-4 to TRBJ2-3; unclear D gene. This CDR3 region has 14 residues. V gave up 2 bases and J gave up 1 base, with 8 bases separating them. CDR1 and CDR2 from the germline V gene are SGHNT and YYREEE (reference sequence). CDR3 sequence (DNA): TGTGCCAGCAGCTTCTGGCCAGGCACAGATACGCAGTATTTT. It codes for CASSFWPGTDTQYF.

This chain joins TRBV4-2 and TRBJ2-7; TRBD2 matches 10 bases. Germline-derived CDR1 and CDR2 are LGHNA and YNFKEQ. After removal of 1 base from V and 1 base from J, the junction contained 10 bases not matched to a gene. The CDR3 has 18 residues. CDR3 DNA sequence: TGTGCCAGCAGCCAAGGCGCGCCTACTAGCGGGGCTTCCTACGAGCAGTACTTC. It yields the protein CASSQGAPTSGASYEQYF.

This CDR3 reads CASSPQQYGYTF. CDR3 nucleotides: TGTGCCAGCAGCCCCCAACAATACGGCTACACCTTC. The chain employs TRBV2 and TRBJ1-2, with D unresolved. The CDR3 totals 12 residues. The germline gives CDR1 SNHLY, CDR2 FYNNEI. Trimming took 6 bases from V and 8 from J, leaving 13 bases between them.

This clone was picked up one time. The V call is TRBV7-2, the J call TRBJ1-4; 9 nucleotides align to TRBD1. Losses at the gene ends were 5 bases for V and 8 bases for J; bases not matched to a gene: 12. The CDR3 length is 16 residues. CDR1 SGHTA and CDR2 FQGNSA come from the germline V gene. CDR3 nucleotide sequence: TGTGCCAGCAGCGAATCCCGGGACAGGGCGAGAGAAAAACTGTTTTTT. Its protein is CASSESRDRAREKLFF.

This rearrangement joins TRBV19 to TRBJ2-1; the D is unclear. The CDR3 has 14 residues. Germline CDR1 and CDR2: LNHDA and SQIVND (reference sequence). Trimming shortened V by 5 bases and J by 0 bases, and 8 bases separated the two germline ends. This chain's CDR3 is CASSDFSSYNEQFF. DNA of the CDR3: TGTGCCAGTAGTGATTTCAGCTCCTACAATGAGCAGTTCTTC.

This chain uses TRBV19 with TRBJ1-3, with D unresolved. The CDR3 loop spans 15 amino acids. Germline CDR1 and CDR2: LNHDA and SQIVND (reference sequence). V lost 7 bases, J lost 3 bases, and 16 bases lay in between. CDR3 DNA sequence: TGTGCCAGTACTCCGGGAAACTCTTTTGGAAACACCATATATTTT. Encoded protein: CASTPGNSFGNTIYF.

This sequence joins TRBV19 and TRBJ1-5; 7 bases agree with TRBD1. V trimming: 4 bases; J trimming: 4 bases; junction bases outside the gene matches: 7. The germline V gene encodes CDR1 LNHDA and CDR2 SQIVND (reference sequence). This CDR3 spans 15 amino acids. Here the CDR3 reads CASSTRDSQNQPQHF. The CDR3 region has the DNA TGTGCCAGTAGTACCAGGGACAGTCAGAATCAGCCCCAGCATTTT.

CDR3 residues: CASSQEGTGLHEQYF. DNA for the CDR3: TGCGCCAGCAGCCAAGAGGGGACAGGGCTCCACGAGCAGTACTTC. This sequence joins TRBV4-1 and TRBJ2-7; 9 nucleotides agree with TRBD1. The trim removed 0 bases at V and 5 bases at J, leaving 5 bases unmatched. The CDR3 spans 15 residues. Germline V gene lookup returns CDR1 MGHRA and CDR2 YSYEKL.

The chain combines TRBV7-8 with TRBJ1-3; the D is unclear. V was cut by 1 base and J by 2 bases, with 9 bases left in between. Looked up from germline, CDR1 is SGHVS and CDR2 is FQNEAQ. The CDR3 consists of 15 residues. As DNA, the CDR3 is TGTGCCAGCAGCTTAGGTCCCGGGGCTGGAAACACCATATATTTT. Amino acids: CASSLGPGAGNTIYF. Together with reference TRBV7-8 and TRBJ1-3, the CDR3 gives the full variable domain: GAGVSQSPRYKVAKRGQDVALRCDPISGHVSLFWYQQALGQGPEFLTYFQNEAQLDKSGLPSDRFFAERPEGSVSTLKIQRTQQEDSAVYLCASSLGPGAGNTIYFGEGSWLTVV.

This sequence joins TRBV4-1 and TRBJ2-7, with D tentatively TRBD1 (5 bases). CDR1 MGHRA and CDR2 YSYEKL come from the germline V gene. The CDR3 is 15 amino acids. Trimming removed 0 bases from V and 5 bases from J, with 14 bases in between. The CDR3, as DNA: TGCGCCAGCAGCCAAGAGGCTGCAGGGTCCCACGAGCAGTACTTC. It codes for CASSQEAAGSHEQYF.